The clone carrying this TCR beta chain has a handful of counts. These data belong to a study of cytomegalovirus exposure and HLA in healthy donors. The CDR3 has 16 residues. V lost 1 base and J lost 2, with 15 bases in between. Germline V CDR1 and CDR2: SGHTA, FQGNSA. In the PCR, 60 Vbeta and 13 Jbeta primers were used. As originally analysed: The count from a later analysis was tens of millions of unique TCR beta chains, roughly 11 million of them shared. TCRdb's table, derived via immunoSEQ multiplex PCR, lists solely in-frame clones and lacks some. V, J and clone size are taken as reported in that table, and D and trimming were inferred from the DNA itself. In the table there are roughly 190,000 clones, 75% to 90% of which are singletons.

This sequence originates from a young woman in good health and CMV-seronegative. The V and J genes are TRBV7-2 and TRBJ2-7; maybe TRBD2 (7 bases). Sequenced: PBMCs. CDR3 nucleotides: TGTGCCAGCAGCTTAGTGGGGGGGCTGTATGCCTACGAGCAGTACTTC. Protein: CASSLVGGLYAYEQYF.